Reported below is one TCR beta chain. This specimen belongs to a study of Ad26.COV2.S vaccination and SARS-CoV-2 variants. The CDR3 has 14 amino acids. The germline gives CDR1 SGHAT, CDR2 FQNNGV. V was pared by 6 bases and J by 5 bases, with 6 bases of the junction left unmatched. Clones were read by immunoSEQ multiplex PCR, and TCRdb kept only the in-frame ones, dropping some. This sample yields some 320,000 clones, of which 70% to 90% are seen a single time; 2% to 2.5% belongs to the top ten. Sample treatment: roughly 18 received Ad26.COV2.S at low or high dose, single or two shots; about five received placebo; per-sample allocation not given. Sample collection was performed on day 63 after the first vaccine or placebo injection.

This specimen was peripheral blood, taken in a trial of Ad26.COV2.S vaccine versus placebo. This sequence originates from a person between 18 and 59 years old who received the Ad26.COV2.S COVID-19 vaccine or a placebo. This chain links TRBV11-2 with TRBJ2-5; 10 nucleotides match TRBD1. This CDR3 is CASRDDRGRETQYF. The DNA of the CDR3 is TGTGCCAGCAGGGATGACAGGGGGCGGGAGACCCAGTACTTC.